This T cell receptor (beta chain) was captured by sequencing in a study of blood T cell repertoires in COVID-19. As for the study in general: The United States, Italy and Spain were the sources of the acute and convalescent COVID-19 samples. The cDNA or gDNA used as material had been derived from T cells, B-cell-depleted T cells, or PBMCs.

Only in-frame clones appear in the TCRdb table, and some are missing; sequencing was by immunoSEQ multiplex PCR. The table records 20,000 to 25,000 clones, approximately 91% of them present only once. Only one count was recorded for this clone. The source of this sequence is a man between 70 and 80 years old with active COVID-19. Sequencing was performed on peripheral blood.

This CDR3 is CASSLVEENSPLHF. The CDR3 region has the DNA TGCGCCAGCAGCTTGGTGGAGGAGAATTCACCCCTCCACTTT. The V and J genes are TRBV5-1 and TRBJ1-6; D uncertain. CDR3 length: 14 residues. Trimming pared 0 bases from V and 7 bases from J, leaving 8 bases between. Germline V gene lookup returns CDR1 SGHRS and CDR2 YFSETQ.